The rows below give T cell receptor beta chains drawn from one sample of a study of blood T cells in healthy people across ages. MiXCR was run by TCRdb on the 5' RACE reads, yielding one entry per CDR3 protein. This repertoire shows roughly 1,800,000 distinct CDR3 sequences, less than 50% found once; its top ten account for 2.1%. The sequenced material came from blood. Every receptor here comes from a woman between 35 and 50 years old in good health. Both conserved end residues are part of each CDR3. The order of the fields is CDR3 protein, J gene, CDR3 length, D gene, V gene. The D gene is left open where the match is weak.

CASSQDRGTNVFGTYEQYF	TRBJ2-7	19	NA	TRBV4-3
CASSPSNRLAGGYEQYF	TRBJ2-7	17	TRBD2	TRBV7-2
CASSPEASGLGEQYF	TRBJ2-7	15	NA	TRBV4-3
CSVDSTHRGQYF	TRBJ2-4	12	NA	TRBV29-1
CASSLALEPGKLFF	TRBJ1-4	14	NA	TRBV7-2
CASSLDRGEQETQYF	TRBJ2-5	15	TRBD1	TRBV5-1
CASGPRGGSYNEQFF	TRBJ2-1	15	NA	TRBV12-5
CASSPPGVRSYNEQFF	TRBJ2-1	16	NA	TRBV7-2
CASSLPDRVEGYTF	TRBJ1-2	14	TRBD1	TRBV11-2
CASSPGTPVVYGYTF	TRBJ1-2	15	NA	TRBV6-5
CASSQDPAGGSYGYTF	TRBJ1-2	16	TRBD1	TRBV4-3
CASSTRDRNTEAFF	TRBJ1-1	14	NA	TRBV7-2
CSVESGRDTEAFF	TRBJ1-1	13	NA	TRBV29-1
CASSQDRGGAKNIQYF	TRBJ2-4	16	NA	TRBV4-3
CASSQDPLGHNSNQPQHF	TRBJ1-5	18	NA	TRBV4-1
CASSFGLAGGWSTDTQYF	TRBJ2-3	18	TRBD2	TRBV4-2
CASSLPGTQYF	TRBJ2-3	11	NA	TRBV7-2
CASSQPTSDQETQYF	TRBJ2-5	15	TRBD2	TRBV4-1
CASKARGTQETQYF	TRBJ2-5	14	TRBD1	TRBV19
CASKSASGGYTQYF	TRBJ2-3	14	TRBD2	TRBV2
CASTTDGGPLHF	TRBJ1-6	12	NA	TRBV7-9
CSARDLLNQRGTTDTQYF	TRBJ2-3	18	TRBD2	TRBV20-1
CASSSWARAGQETQYF	TRBJ2-5	16	NA	TRBV11-2
CASSLVGLGETQYF	TRBJ2-5	14	NA	TRBV7-2
CSVGGSAGANVLTF	TRBJ2-6	14	NA	TRBV29-1
CASSLGGGHEQFF	TRBJ2-1	13	NA	TRBV12-3/TRBV12-4
CASSSPPTEGRGTQYF	TRBJ2-3	16	NA	TRBV28
CASSLAPLPVPDTDTQYF	TRBJ2-3	18	NA	TRBV7-2
CASSQDWDVQETQYF	TRBJ2-5	15	NA	TRBV4-3
CASSAGLAGETDTQYF	TRBJ2-3	16	TRBD2	TRBV7-9
CASSQEGGRGNGYTF	TRBJ1-2	15	TRBD1	TRBV4-3
CSAREWQGPYNEQFF	TRBJ2-1	15	NA	TRBV20-1
CASSLAQGANYGYTF	TRBJ1-2	15	NA	TRBV7-9
CASSVRGTAEETQYF	TRBJ2-5	15	NA	TRBV9
CASSQLAGGEQFF	TRBJ2-1	13	TRBD2	TRBV4-3
CSARNGGGTDTQYF	TRBJ2-3	14	NA	TRBV20-1
CASRRDSQETQYF	TRBJ2-5	13	NA	TRBV6-5
CASSLVPEPNTEAFF	TRBJ1-1	15	NA	TRBV7-3
CSVAGGFGANVLTF	TRBJ2-6	14	TRBD2	TRBV29-1
CASSLSLEQGGSYEQYF	TRBJ2-7	17	TRBD1	TRBV28
CASSSVTHGYGYTF	TRBJ1-2	14	NA	TRBV6-5
CSAKDTRTTDTQYF	TRBJ2-3	14	NA	TRBV20-1
CARSGENIDTQYF	TRBJ2-3	13	NA	TRBV5-1
CASSPGASGSQYF	TRBJ2-3	13	TRBD2	TRBV18
CASTPWPTNEKLFF	TRBJ1-4	14	NA	TRBV12-3/TRBV12-4
CSATAGTANTEAFF	TRBJ1-1	14	TRBD1	TRBV20-1
CASSEEQGENTIYF	TRBJ1-3	14	NA	TRBV25-1
CASSIQGTFTEAFF	TRBJ1-1	14	NA	TRBV19
CASSYRVNEQYF	TRBJ2-7	12	NA	TRBV6-6
CASSLGGVASTEAFF	TRBJ1-1	15	NA	TRBV7-6
CSAKRQRSTAGGYTF	TRBJ1-2	15	NA	TRBV20-1
CASSPASGQVGGGTEAFF	TRBJ1-1	18	TRBD1	TRBV4-2